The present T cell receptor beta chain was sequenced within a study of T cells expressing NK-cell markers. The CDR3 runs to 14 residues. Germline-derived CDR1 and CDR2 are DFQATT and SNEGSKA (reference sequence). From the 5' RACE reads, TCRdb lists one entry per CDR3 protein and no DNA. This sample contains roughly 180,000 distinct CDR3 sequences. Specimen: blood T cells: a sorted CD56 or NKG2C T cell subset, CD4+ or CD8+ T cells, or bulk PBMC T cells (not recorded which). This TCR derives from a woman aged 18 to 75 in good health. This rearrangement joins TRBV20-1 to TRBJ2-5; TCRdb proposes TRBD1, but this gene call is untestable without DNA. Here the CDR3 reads CSATDRQDQETQYF.